Shown below are 2 T cell receptor beta chains from a single sample sequenced in a study of circulating CD8 cells and anti-PD-1 response in melanoma. From live CD3+CD8+TCRalphabeta+ cells, four PD-1 and/or TIGIT subsets were sorted. Each library started from 15 ng of total RNA using the QIAseq Immune Repertoire TCR panel. TCRdb fed the reads into MiXCR, producing one record per CDR3 protein. The sample lists about 300 distinct CDR3 sequences; less than 14% were seen once. The material sequenced was CD8+ T cells from PBMCs, taken at baseline or after one month of anti-PD-1 therapy (not recorded which). Receptors were obtained from a human donor with melanoma.

In its sample, this clonotype is hyperexpanded (1% or more). This chain uses TRBV9 with TRBJ2-1; either TRBD1 or TRBD2 may fit D (6 bases each). V lost 1 base to trimming and J lost 8 bases, with 16 bases between them. This CDR3 has 15 amino acids. From germline, CDR1 is SGDLS and CDR2 YYNGEE. CDR3 nucleotides: TGTGCCAGCAGCGTATGGGGGGCCCTTGGGGATGAGCAGTTCTTC. Translating it yields CASSVWGALGDEQFF.

This clonotype turned up a few times. A junction boundary mismatches the germline segment, possibly from a read error. The chain has TRBV25-1 and TRBJ2-7, with 11 bases lining up with TRBD1. This CDR3 region has 15 residues. Germline V lookup: CDR1 MGHDK, CDR2 SYGVNS. The CDR3 here is CGSTKPGQGVYEQYF. The CDR3 DNA reads TGTGGCAGCACCAAACCGGGACAGGGGGTTTACGAGCAGTACTTC.